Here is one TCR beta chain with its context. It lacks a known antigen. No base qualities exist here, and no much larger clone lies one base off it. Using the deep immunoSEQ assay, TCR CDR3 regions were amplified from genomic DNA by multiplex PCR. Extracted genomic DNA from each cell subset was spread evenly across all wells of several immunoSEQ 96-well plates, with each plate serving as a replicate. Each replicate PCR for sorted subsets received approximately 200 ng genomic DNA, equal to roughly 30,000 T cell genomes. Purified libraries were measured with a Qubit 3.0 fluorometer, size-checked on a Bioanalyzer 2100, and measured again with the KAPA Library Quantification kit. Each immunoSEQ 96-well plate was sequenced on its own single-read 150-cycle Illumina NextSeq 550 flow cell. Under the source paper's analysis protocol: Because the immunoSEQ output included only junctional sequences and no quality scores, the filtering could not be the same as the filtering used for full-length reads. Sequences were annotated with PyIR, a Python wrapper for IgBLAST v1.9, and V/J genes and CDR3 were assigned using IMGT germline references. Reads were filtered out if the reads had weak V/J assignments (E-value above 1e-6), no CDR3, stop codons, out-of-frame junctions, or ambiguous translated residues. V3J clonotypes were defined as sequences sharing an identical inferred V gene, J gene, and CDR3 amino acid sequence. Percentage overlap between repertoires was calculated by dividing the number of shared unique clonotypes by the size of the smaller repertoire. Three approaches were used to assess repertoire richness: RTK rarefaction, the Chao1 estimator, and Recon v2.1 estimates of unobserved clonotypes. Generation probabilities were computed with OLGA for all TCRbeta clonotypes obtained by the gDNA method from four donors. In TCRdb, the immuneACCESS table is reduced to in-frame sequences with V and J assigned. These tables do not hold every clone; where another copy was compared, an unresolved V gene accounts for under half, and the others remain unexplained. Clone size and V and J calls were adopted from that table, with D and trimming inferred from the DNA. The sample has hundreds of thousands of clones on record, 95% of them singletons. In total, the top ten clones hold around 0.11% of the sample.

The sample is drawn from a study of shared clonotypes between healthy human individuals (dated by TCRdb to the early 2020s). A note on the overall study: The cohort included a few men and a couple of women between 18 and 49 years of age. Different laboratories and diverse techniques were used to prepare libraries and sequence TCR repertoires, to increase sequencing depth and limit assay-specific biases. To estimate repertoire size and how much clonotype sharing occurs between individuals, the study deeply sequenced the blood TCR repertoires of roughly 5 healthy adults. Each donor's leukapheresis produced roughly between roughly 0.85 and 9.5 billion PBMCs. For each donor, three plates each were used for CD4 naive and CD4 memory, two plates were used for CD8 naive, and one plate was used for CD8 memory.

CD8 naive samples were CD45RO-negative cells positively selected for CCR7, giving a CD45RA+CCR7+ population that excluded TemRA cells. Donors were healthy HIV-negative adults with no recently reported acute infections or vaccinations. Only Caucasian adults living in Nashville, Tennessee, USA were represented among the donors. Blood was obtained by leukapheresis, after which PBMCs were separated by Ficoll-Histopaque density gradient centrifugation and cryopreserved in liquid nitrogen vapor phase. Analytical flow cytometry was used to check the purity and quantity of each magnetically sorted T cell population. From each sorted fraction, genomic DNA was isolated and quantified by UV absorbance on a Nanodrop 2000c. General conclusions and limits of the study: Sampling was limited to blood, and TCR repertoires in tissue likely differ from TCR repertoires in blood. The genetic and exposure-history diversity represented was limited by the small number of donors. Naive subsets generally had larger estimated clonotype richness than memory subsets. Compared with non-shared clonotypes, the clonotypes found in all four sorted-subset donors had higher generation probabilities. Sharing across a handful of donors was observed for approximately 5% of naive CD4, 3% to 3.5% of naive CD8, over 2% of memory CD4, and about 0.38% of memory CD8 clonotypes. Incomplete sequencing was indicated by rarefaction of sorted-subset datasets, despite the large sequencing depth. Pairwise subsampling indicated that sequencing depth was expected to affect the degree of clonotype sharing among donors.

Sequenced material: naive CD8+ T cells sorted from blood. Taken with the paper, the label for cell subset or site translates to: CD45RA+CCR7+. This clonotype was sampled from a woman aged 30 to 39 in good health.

CDR3 loop: CASSQEIPGTGVYEQYF. At the DNA level, the sequence is TGTGCCAGCAGCCAAGAGATTCCCGGGACAGGAGTTTACGAGCAGTACTTC. The chain couples TRBV14 to TRBJ2-7; 8 central bases correspond to TRBD1. From V the trimming removes 0 bases and from J it removes 4 bases, while the gene matches leave 11 bases of the junction unaccounted for. The CDR3 runs 17 residues from the cysteine to the phenylalanine. Only the CDR3 DNA stays, 51 bases, in frame from base 1. In the germline V gene, CDR1 corresponds to SGHDN and CDR2 to FVKESK.